The present TCR beta chain was sequenced within a study of blood T cells in healthy people across ages. Findings and limits, study-wide: Diversity figures derived from one million T cells were judged to underestimate the true value.

This clonotype was counted a few times. Its antigen is as yet unknown. Next came a second PCR, run for about 6 to 12 cycles, which used a sample-barcoded 5' primer along with a J-beta primer mix. TCRdb redid the calling of the 5' RACE reads with MiXCR, one entry per CDR3 protein. The sample records fewer than 800,000 distinct CDR3 sequences, 20% to 25% being singletons. The CDR3 is 17 amino acids. V gave up 0 bases and J gave up 3 bases, with 15 bases separating them. Germline CDR1 reads MNHEY; CDR2 reads SVGEGT. These data were likewise used in another study, on T cells of mothers and their children.

The sequence was obtained from a boy under 18 in good health. The chain couples TRBV6-2 or TRBV6-3 to TRBJ2-1, with D maybe TRBD1 (5 bases). Sequencing was performed on blood. CDR3 sequence: CASSYSYGDQGYNEQFF. The CDR3 region has the DNA TGTGCCAGCAGTTACTCGTATGGTGATCAGGGCTACAATGAGCAGTTCTTC.